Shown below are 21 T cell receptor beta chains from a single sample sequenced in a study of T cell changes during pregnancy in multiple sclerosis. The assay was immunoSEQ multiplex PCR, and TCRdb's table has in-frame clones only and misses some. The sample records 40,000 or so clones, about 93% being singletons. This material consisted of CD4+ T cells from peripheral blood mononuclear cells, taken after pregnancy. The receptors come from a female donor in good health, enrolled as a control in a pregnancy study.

The CDR3 DNA is TGTGCCACCAGCGGTAGCGGGAGAGAGAATGAGCAGTTCTTC. Translating it yields CATSGSGRENEQFF. The chain joins TRBV15 to TRBJ2-1, with 9 bases lining up with TRBD2. CDR1 and CDR2 from the germline V gene are LNHNV and YYDKDF (reference sequence). The CDR3 runs 14 residues. Unmatched junction bases numbered 6, after V lost 5 bases and J lost 7 bases.

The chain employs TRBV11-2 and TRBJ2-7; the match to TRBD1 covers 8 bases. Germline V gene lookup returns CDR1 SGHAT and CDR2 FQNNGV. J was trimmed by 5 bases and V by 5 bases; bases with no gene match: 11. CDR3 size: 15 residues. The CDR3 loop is CASSTRTGRLDEQYF. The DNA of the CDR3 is TGTGCCAGCAGCACACGGACAGGGAGATTGGACGAGCAGTACTTC.

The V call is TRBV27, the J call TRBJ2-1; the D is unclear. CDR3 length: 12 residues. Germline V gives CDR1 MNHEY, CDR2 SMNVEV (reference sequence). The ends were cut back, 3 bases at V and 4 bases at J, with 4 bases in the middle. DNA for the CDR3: TGTGCCAGCAGTTTTCTGTACAATGAGCAGTTCTTC. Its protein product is CASSFLYNEQFF.

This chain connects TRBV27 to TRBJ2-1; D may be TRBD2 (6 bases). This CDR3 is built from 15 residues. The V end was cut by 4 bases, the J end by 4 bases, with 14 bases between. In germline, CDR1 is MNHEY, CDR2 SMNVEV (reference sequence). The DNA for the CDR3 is TGTGCCAGCAGTTCGCCCGGGGGACTTTACAATGAGCAGTTCTTC. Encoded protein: CASSSPGGLYNEQFF.

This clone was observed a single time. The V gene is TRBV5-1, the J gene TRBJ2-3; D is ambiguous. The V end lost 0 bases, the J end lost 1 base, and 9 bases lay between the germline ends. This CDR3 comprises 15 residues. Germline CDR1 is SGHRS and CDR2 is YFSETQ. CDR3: CASSLDGRGTDTQYF. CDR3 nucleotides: TGCGCCAGCAGCTTGGATGGCCGGGGCACAGATACGCAGTATTTT.

This CDR3 reads CASSGQSYNSPLHF. CDR3 sequence (DNA): TGTGCCAGCAGTGGGCAGTCTTATAATTCACCCCTCCACTTT. V and J are TRBV27 and TRBJ1-6, with D unclear. V was clipped by 5 bases and J by 4 bases, with 9 bases between them. Per the germline V gene, CDR1 is MNHEY and CDR2 is SMNVEV (reference sequence). The CDR3 is 14 residues long.

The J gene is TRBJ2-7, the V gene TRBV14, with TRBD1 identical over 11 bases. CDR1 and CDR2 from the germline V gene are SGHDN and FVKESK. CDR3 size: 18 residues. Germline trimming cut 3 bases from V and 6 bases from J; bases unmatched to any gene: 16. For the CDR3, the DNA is TGTGCCAGCAGCCAGTTCAGATCCGGGACAGGGGGTCAGGGCGAGCAGTACTTC. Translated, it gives CASSQFRSGTGGQGEQYF.

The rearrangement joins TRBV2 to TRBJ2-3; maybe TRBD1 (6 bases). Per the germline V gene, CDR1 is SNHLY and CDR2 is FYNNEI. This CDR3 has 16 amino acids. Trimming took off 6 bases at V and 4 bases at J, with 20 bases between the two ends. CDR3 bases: TGTGCCAGCAGACTGACCGGGACACCAGGGGCAGATACGCAGTATTTT. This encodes CASRLTGTPGADTQYF. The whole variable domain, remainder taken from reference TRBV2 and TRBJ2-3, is EPEVTQTPSHQVTQMGQEVILRCVPISNHLYFYWYRQILGQKVEFLVSFYNNEISEKSEIFDDQFSVERPDGSNFTLKIRSTKLEDSAMYFCASRLTGTPGADTQYFGPGTRLTVL.

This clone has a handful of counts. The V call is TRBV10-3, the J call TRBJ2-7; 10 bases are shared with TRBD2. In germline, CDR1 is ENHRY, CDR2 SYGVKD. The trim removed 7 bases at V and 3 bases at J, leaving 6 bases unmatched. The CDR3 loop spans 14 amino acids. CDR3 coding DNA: TGTGCCATCAAGGGAGCTAGCGGGAGCTACGAGCAGTACTTC. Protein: CAIKGASGSYEQYF.

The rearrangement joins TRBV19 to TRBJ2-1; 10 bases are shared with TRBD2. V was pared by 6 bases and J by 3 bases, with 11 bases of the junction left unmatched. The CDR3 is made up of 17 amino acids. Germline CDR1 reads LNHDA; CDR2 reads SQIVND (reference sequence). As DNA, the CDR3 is TGTGCCAGTAGCTTCAAAGCGGGAGGGGGAGTCTACAATGAGCAGTTCTTC. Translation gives CASSFKAGGGVYNEQFF.

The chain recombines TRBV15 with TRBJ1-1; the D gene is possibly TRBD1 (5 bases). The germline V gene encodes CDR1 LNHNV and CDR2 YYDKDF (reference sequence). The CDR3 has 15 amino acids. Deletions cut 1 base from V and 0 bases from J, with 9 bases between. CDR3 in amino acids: CATSRGQMMNTEAFF. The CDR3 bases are TGTGCCACCAGCAGAGGACAGATGATGAACACTGAAGCTTTCTTT.

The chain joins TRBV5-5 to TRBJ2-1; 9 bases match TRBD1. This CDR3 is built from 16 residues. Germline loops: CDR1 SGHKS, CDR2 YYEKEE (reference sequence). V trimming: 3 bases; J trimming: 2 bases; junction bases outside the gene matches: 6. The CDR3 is CASSSTGTGTYNEQFF. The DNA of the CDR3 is TGTGCCAGCAGCTCCACCGGGACAGGGACCTACAATGAGCAGTTCTTC.

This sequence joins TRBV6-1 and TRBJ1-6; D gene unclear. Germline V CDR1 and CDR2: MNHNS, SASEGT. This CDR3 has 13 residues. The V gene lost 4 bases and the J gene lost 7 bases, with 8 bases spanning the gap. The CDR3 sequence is CASSGKPNSPLHF. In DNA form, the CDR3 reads TGTGCCAGCAGTGGCAAGCCAAATTCACCCCTCCACTTT.

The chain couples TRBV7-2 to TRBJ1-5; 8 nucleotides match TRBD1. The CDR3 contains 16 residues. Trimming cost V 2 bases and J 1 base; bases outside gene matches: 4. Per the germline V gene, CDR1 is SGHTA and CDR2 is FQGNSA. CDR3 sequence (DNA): TGTGCCAGCAGCTTATTCCGGACAGGGAGCAATCAGCCCCAGCATTTT. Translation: CASSLFRTGSNQPQHF.

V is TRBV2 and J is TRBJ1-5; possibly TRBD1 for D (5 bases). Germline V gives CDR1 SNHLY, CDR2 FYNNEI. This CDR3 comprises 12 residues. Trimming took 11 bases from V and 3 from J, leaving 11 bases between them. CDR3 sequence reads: CAGGDPNQPQHF. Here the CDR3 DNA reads TGTGCCGGGGGGGACCCCAATCAGCCCCAGCATTTT.

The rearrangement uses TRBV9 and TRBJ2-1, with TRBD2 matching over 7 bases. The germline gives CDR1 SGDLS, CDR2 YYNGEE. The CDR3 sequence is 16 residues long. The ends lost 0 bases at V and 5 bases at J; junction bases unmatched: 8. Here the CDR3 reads CASSVDPSGGHNEQFF. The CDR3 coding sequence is TGTGCCAGCAGCGTAGACCCTAGCGGAGGCCACAATGAGCAGTTCTTC.

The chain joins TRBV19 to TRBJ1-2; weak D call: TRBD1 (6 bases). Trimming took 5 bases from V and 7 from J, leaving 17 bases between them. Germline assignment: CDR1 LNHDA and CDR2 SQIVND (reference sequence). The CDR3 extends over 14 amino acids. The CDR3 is CASSPMGGARGYTF. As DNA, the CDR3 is TGTGCCAGTAGTCCCATGGGGGGGGCGCGTGGCTACACCTTC.

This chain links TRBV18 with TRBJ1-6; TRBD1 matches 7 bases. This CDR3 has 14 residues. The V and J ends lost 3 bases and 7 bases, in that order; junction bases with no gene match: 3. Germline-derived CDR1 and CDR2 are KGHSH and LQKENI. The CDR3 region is CASSPPGQNSPLHF. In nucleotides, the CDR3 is TGTGCCAGCTCACCTCCGGGACAGAATTCACCCCTCCACTTT.

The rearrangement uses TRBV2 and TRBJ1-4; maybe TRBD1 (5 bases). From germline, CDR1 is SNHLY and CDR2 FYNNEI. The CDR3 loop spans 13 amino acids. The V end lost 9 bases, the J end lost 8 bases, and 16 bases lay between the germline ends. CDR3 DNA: TGTGCCAGTTCGTCCAGGGCAGGGGAAAAACTGTTTTTT. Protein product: CASSSRAGEKLFF.

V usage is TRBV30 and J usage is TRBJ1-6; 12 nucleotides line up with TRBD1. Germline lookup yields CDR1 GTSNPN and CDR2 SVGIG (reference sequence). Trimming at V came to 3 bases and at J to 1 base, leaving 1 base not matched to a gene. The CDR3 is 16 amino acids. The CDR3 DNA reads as TGTGCCTGGAGGGGACAGGGGGCTTCCTATAATTCACCCCTCCACTTT. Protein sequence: CAWRGQGASYNSPLHF.

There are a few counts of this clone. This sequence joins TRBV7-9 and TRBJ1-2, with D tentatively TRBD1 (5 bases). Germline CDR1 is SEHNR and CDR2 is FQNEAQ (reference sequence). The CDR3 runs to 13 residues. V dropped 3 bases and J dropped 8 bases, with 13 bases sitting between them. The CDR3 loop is CASSLSGDVGYTF. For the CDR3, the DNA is TGTGCCAGCAGCTTGTCGGGGGACGTCGGCTACACCTTC.